This T cell receptor (beta chain) appears in the sequencing data of a study of blood T cell repertoires in COVID-19. Study summary: PBMCs, B-cell-depleted T cells, or T cells were the source of the cDNA or gDNA that made up the material.

The method was immunoSEQ multiplex PCR; TCRdb's version includes in-frame clones alone and lacks a portion of them. The table includes 150,000 to 200,000 clones, approximately 79% detected once. The ends lost 5 bases at V and 8 bases at J; junction bases unmatched: 2. This CDR3 spans 12 amino acids. Germline V CDR1 and CDR2: MNHEY, SMNVEV (reference sequence). The sample taken for sequencing was peripheral blood. The J gene is TRBJ2-3, the V gene TRBV27; 9 positions agree with TRBD1. The sequence came from a woman of 80 years or more with acute or convalescent COVID-19. In DNA form, the CDR3 reads TGTGCCAGCAGTCGACAGGGGGGTACGCAGTATTTT. Translated, it gives CASSRQGGTQYF.